Listed below are T cell receptor beta chains from one sample, sequenced in a study of early T cells in non-severe SARS-CoV-2 infection. TCRdb processed the 5' RACE reads anew with MiXCR; each CDR3 protein has one entry. This sample has about 49,000 distinct CDR3 sequences, with more than 10% found just once. The sequenced sample was whole blood, obtained at baseline. Receptors originate from an adult who was a healthcare worker with PCR-confirmed SARS-CoV-2 infection or an uninfected control (not recorded which). The CDR3 runs from the conserved cysteine through the conserved F or W. D genes are given only for firm matches. The listing skips clone size in some rows; elsewhere it reads once, few, many or a size class.

d_gene | j_gene | v_gene | abundance | CDR3nt | CDR3aa
. | TRBJ2-1 | TRBV28 | . | TGTGCCAGCAGTTTCGGGGGTAGCCCATCTCAGTTCTTC | CASSFGGSPSQFF
TRBD2 | TRBJ2-1 | TRBV6-2/TRBV6-3 | few | TGTGCCAGCAGTGAACTAGCGGGTACATACAATGAGCAGTTCTTC | CASSELAGTYNEQFF
. | TRBJ1-6 | TRBV11-2 | . | TGTGCCAGCAGCCTAGGACAGAGCTCCTATAATTCACCCCTCCACTTT | CASSLGQSSYNSPLHF
. | TRBJ2-2 | TRBV7-3 | many | TGTGCCAGCAGCTTATCTGGCAGGGGTTCCGGGGAGCTGTTTTTT | CASSLSGRGSGELFF
. | TRBJ2-7 | TRBV10-3 | many | TGTGCCATCACCCCGGGGGCCTACTCCTACGAGCAGTACTTC | CAITPGAYSYEQYF
. | TRBJ2-7 | TRBV10-2 | . | TGCGCCAGCAGCCACGTGGGGAGTCCCTACGAGCAGTACTTC | CASSHVGSPYEQYF
TRBD1 | TRBJ1-1 | TRBV4-2 | . | TGTGCCAGCAGCCAAGACCAGACAGGGTCTGGGACTGAAGCTTTCTTT | CASSQDQTGSGTEAFF
TRBD1 | TRBJ2-7 | TRBV29-1 | few | TGCAGCGCATGGACAGGGGGCTCCTACGAGCAGTACTTC | CSAWTGGSYEQYF
TRBD2 | TRBJ2-7 | TRBV20-1 | once | TGCAGTGCTAGAGATCTAGCGGGAGGCACTCTAAAATCCTACGAGCAGTACTTC | CSARDLAGGTLKSYEQYF
. | TRBJ2-7 | TRBV7-2 | . | TGTGCCAGCAGCCCGTCAACTAGTTACTACGAGCAGTACTTC | CASSPSTSYYEQYF
TRBD2 | TRBJ2-5 | TRBV4-1 | many | TGCGCCAGCAGCCACTCCGGGGGGGCTGGGGAGACCCAGTACTTC | CASSHSGGAGETQYF
TRBD1 | TRBJ2-7 | TRBV11-2 | many | TGTGCCAGCAGCACTGGGGACAGGGTATCCTACGAGCAGTACTTC | CASSTGDRVSYEQYF
TRBD1 | TRBJ1-6 | TRBV7-9 | . | TGTGCCAGCAGCTTAGGGACAGGGTCCCCAGGTTCACCCCTCCACTTT | CASSLGTGSPGSPLHF
. | TRBJ2-5 | TRBV20-1 | . | TGCAGTGCTACTAGTTATCGGGATCAGGAGACCCAGTACTTC | CSATSYRDQETQYF
. | TRBJ2-1 | TRBV9 | few | TGTGCCAGCAGCGTAGAAGGGGGTAGAAGTAATGAGCAGTTCTTC | CASSVEGGRSNEQFF
TRBD1 | TRBJ2-5 | TRBV11-2 | few | TGTGCCAGCAGGAAGGACAGGGGCGGAGAGACCCAGTACTTC | CASRKDRGGETQYF
TRBD2 | TRBJ2-2 | TRBV7-2 | few | TGTGCCAGCAGCTTACAAGCGGGAGTGAAAACCGGGGAGCTGTTTTTT | CASSLQAGVKTGELFF
TRBD1 | TRBJ2-1 | TRBV6-6 | few | TGTGCCAGCAGTGCCACAACCGGGACAGGAGGGAATGAGCAGTTCTTC | CASSATTGTGGNEQFF
. | TRBJ2-7 | TRBV20-1 | . | TGCAGTGCTAGAGATCCAAAAGCGGCAAGATACGAGCAGTACTTC | CSARDPKAARYEQYF
. | TRBJ2-4 | TRBV28 | . | TGTGCCAGCAGTTTGGGGCTAGGGCTTAAAAACATTCAGTACTTC | CASSLGLGLKNIQYF
. | TRBJ1-1 | TRBV20-1 | many | TGCAGAACGCTAACCGGGGACAAAGCTTTCTTT | CRTLTGDKAFF
. | TRBJ2-2 | TRBV5-6 | . | TGTGCCAGCAGCTTGATTTTTGACGGGGAGCTGTTTTTT | CASSLIFDGELFF
TRBD1 | TRBJ2-5 | TRBV29-1 | . | TGCAGCGTGGGGACAGGTTTTGAGACCCAGTACTTC | CSVGTGFETQYF
TRBD2 | TRBJ2-7 | TRBV6-2/TRBV6-3 | . | TGTGCCAGCGGAGCGGGAGGTGGGCAGTACTTC | CASGAGGGQYF
TRBD1 | TRBJ2-1 | TRBV12-3/TRBV12-4 | . | TGTGCCAGCACCTCGACAGGGGGGACCTACAATGAGCAGTTCTTC | CASTSTGGTYNEQFF
TRBD2 | TRBJ2-1 | TRBV25-1 | . | TGTGCCAGCAGTGAATCGGGACTAGCGGGAGTCTACAATGAGCAGTTCTTC | CASSESGLAGVYNEQFF
. | TRBJ2-4 | TRBV5-1 | many | TGCGCCAGCAGCTTGGAAGGGTTGCGGGCCTTAGCCAAAAACATTCAGTACTTC | CASSLEGLRALAKNIQYF
TRBD2 | TRBJ2-1 | TRBV6-4 | . | TGTGCCAGCAGTGACCGAGGACTAGCGGGAGAGCAGTTCTTC | CASSDRGLAGEQFF
. | TRBJ1-2 | TRBV6-4 | many | TGTGCCAGCAGTGAAGAGGGATCCTATGGCTACACCTTC | CASSEEGSYGYTF
. | TRBJ1-1 | TRBV7-9 | few | TGTGCCAGCAGCCCAGATCGGGGAAACACTGAAGCTTTCTTT | CASSPDRGNTEAFF
. | TRBJ2-7 | TRBV18 | few | TGTGCCAGCTCACCGAGGGAGGCAAGAGGCGAGCAGTACTTC | CASSPREARGEQYF
. | TRBJ1-4 | TRBV6-6 | few | TGTGCCAGCAGTTACTCGGGTCGGCACAGCCAGGGGGAAAAACTGTTTTTT | CASSYSGRHSQGEKLFF
. | TRBJ1-3 | TRBV3-1 | many | TGTGCCAGCAGCCAAGAAATATTTGAAACAGGAGGAAACACCATATATTTT | CASSQEIFETGGNTIYF
. | TRBJ1-2 | TRBV18 | . | TGTGCCAGCTCACCGGACTCGGCTGGGGGCTACACCTTC | CASSPDSAGGYTF
. | TRBJ2-7 | TRBV28 | many | TGTGCCAGCAGGTCGACAGAAACCTACGAGCAGTACTTC | CASRSTETYEQYF
TRBD1 | TRBJ2-7 | TRBV7-9 | few | TGTGCCAGCAGCTTTCCGGGACAGGCCTACGAGCAGTACTTC | CASSFPGQAYEQYF
. | TRBJ2-6 | TRBV5-6 | few | TGTGCCAGCATCGAATGGGGGGCCGGGGCCAACGTCCTGACTTTC | CASIEWGAGANVLTF